A single sample gave rise to the 18 T cell receptor beta chains below, sequenced in a study of blood T cell repertoires in COVID-19. Measured with immunoSEQ multiplex PCR; TCRdb has only the in-frame clones, and not every one. The sample includes roughly 180,000 clones, approximately 81% of them seen just once. The sequenced sample consisted of peripheral blood. These receptors were obtained from a woman in her fifties or sixties with COVID-19, enrolled during active disease.

CDR3 loop: CASTAGTGYNEQFF. DNA for the CDR3: TGTGCCAGCACCGCCGGGACAGGTTACAATGAGCAGTTCTTC. J is TRBJ2-1 and V is TRBV28, with 8 bases that match TRBD1. Unmatched junction bases numbered 6, after V lost 7 bases and J lost 4 bases. Germline values: CDR1 MDHEN, CDR2 SYDVKM. The CDR3 is 14 residues long.

The J gene is TRBJ2-3, the V gene TRBV9; 12 bases are shared with TRBD2. Germline lookup yields CDR1 SGDLS and CDR2 YYNGEE. CDR3 size: 18 residues. Germline trimming cut 0 bases from V and 0 bases from J; bases unmatched to any gene: 5. This chain's CDR3 is CASSVALAGGMSTDTQYF. The CDR3 region has the DNA TGTGCCAGCAGCGTAGCTCTAGCGGGGGGGATGAGCACAGATACGCAGTATTTT. The complete variable domain, with remaining parts taken from reference TRBV9 and TRBJ2-3, reads DSGVTQTPKHLITATGQRVTLRCSPRSGDLSVYWYQQSLDQGLQFLIQYYNGEERAKGNILERFSAQQFPDLHSELNLSSLELGDSALYFCASSVALAGGMSTDTQYFGPGTRLTVL.

J is TRBJ2-7 and V is TRBV4-2, with TRBD2 matching 9 bases. V shed 0 bases and J 4 bases; nucleotides not matched to a gene: 4. This CDR3 is 15 amino acids long. Germline CDR1 LGHNA, CDR2 YNFKEQ. The CDR3 is CASSQDLAGTYEQYF. DNA for the CDR3: TGTGCCAGCAGCCAAGATCTAGCGGGGACTTACGAGCAGTACTTC.

CDR3 in DNA: TGCAGCGTTGAAAGTAGTCGTTGGGAGACCCAGTACTTC. Translating gives CSVESSRWETQYF. The gene calls are TRBV29-1 and TRBJ2-5, with D uncertain. V dropped 2 bases and J dropped 5 bases, with 12 bases sitting between them. The CDR3 has 13 amino acids. Germline V gives CDR1 SQVTM, CDR2 ANQGSEA.

The J gene is TRBJ2-5, the V gene TRBV9, with 9 bases lining up with TRBD1. This CDR3 region has 14 residues. J was trimmed by 2 bases and V by 4 bases; bases with no gene match: 3. The germline CDR1 and CDR2 sequences are SGDLS and YYNGEE. CDR3 bases: TGTGCCAGCAGCCGAGGACAGGGGCAAGAGACCCAGTACTTC. It is translated as CASSRGQGQETQYF.

This clone was counted a few times. The J gene is TRBJ2-7, the V gene TRBV2, with D possibly matching TRBD2 (7 bases). The CDR3 has 16 residues. Trimming cost V 8 bases and J 3 bases, with 23 bases left between them. CDR1 is SNHLY and CDR2 is FYNNEI in the germline V gene. The CDR3 nucleotides are TGTGCCAGCTTGGGGGGGCATCGGCCCCCTCTCTACGAGCAGTACTTC. It codes for CASLGGHRPPLYEQYF.

The chain links TRBV19 to TRBJ2-2; 8 positions match TRBD2. Unmatched junction bases numbered 6, after V lost 5 bases and J lost 7 bases. Germline CDR1 reads LNHDA; CDR2 reads SQIVND (reference sequence). This CDR3 has 14 residues. CDR3 nucleotides: TGTGCCAGTAGTTCCACCGGGGGGGGCGGGGAGCTGTTTTTT. Protein: CASSSTGGGGELFF.

The chain has TRBV2 and TRBJ1-6; 7 nucleotides align to TRBD1. V dropped 5 bases and J dropped 4; count of bases not matched to a gene: 2. There are 14 residues in the CDR3. From germline, CDR1 is SNHLY and CDR2 FYNNEI. CDR3 region: CASSPGQYNSPLHF. In DNA, the CDR3 is TGTGCCAGCAGTCCGGGACAGTATAATTCACCCCTCCACTTT.

This rearrangement joins TRBV10-3 to TRBJ2-2; D is possibly TRBD2 (7 bases). Germline V gene data show CDR1 as ENHRY and CDR2 as SYGVKD. This CDR3 comprises 17 residues. The V end was cut by 0 bases, the J end by 0 bases, with 11 bases between. The CDR3 nucleotides are TGTGCCATCAGTGAGTCGGGGGGGGCCTCGAACACCGGGGAGCTGTTTTTT. Its translation: CAISESGGASNTGELFF.

J is TRBJ2-5 and V is TRBV13; tentatively, D is TRBD2 (6 bases). The CDR3 runs 13 residues. Germline CDR1 PRHDT, CDR2 FYEKMQ (reference sequence). Trimming took 6 bases from V and 4 from J, leaving 12 bases between them. The CDR3 reads CASRGEAAETQYF. In DNA form, the CDR3 reads TGTGCCAGCAGGGGGGAGGCCGCAGAGACCCAGTACTTC.

The CDR3 region is CASSLQGANTGELFF. The CDR3 DNA is TGTGCCAGTAGTCTACAGGGGGCGAACACCGGGGAGCTGTTTTTT. The chain uses TRBV19 and TRBJ2-2, with 8 nucleotides matching TRBD1. The CDR3 has 15 residues. Germline CDR1 and CDR2: LNHDA and SQIVND (reference sequence). V was clipped by 5 bases and J by 0 bases; unmatched bases: 2.

The chain has TRBV28 and TRBJ1-2, with TRBD1 as a possible D gene (6 bases). The CDR3 is 16 amino acids. V dropped 5 bases and J dropped 4 bases, with 20 bases sitting between them. Germline-derived CDR1 and CDR2 are MDHEN and SYDVKM. The CDR3 sequence: CASSTMTGAITYGYTF. Written as DNA, the CDR3 is TGTGCCAGCAGTACAATGACAGGTGCGATCACCTATGGCTACACCTTC.

This sequence joins TRBV5-3 and TRBJ2-7; D possibly corresponds to TRBD1 (6 bases). TRBV5-3 is an ORF, with its function uncertain. V was trimmed by 0 bases and J by 2 bases, leaving 6 bases between them. CDR3 length: 13 residues. The CDR3 loop reads CARSLDRAYEQYF. CDR3 coding DNA: TGTGCCAGAAGCTTGGACAGGGCCTACGAGCAGTACTTC.

V usage is TRBV6-1 and J usage is TRBJ1-4; D gene unclear. The CDR3 length is 16 residues. The germline V and J ends were trimmed by 4 bases and 7 bases, with 19 bases remaining between them. Per germline, CDR1 MNHNS and CDR2 SASEGT. The CDR3 loop reads CASSVGWGEGGEKLFF. The CDR3 bases are TGTGCCAGCAGTGTGGGATGGGGTGAGGGAGGTGAAAAACTGTTTTTT.

J is TRBJ1-6 and V is TRBV7-9; D is possibly TRBD1 (5 bases). The V end lost 0 bases, the J end lost 9 bases, and 9 bases lay between the germline ends. This CDR3 region has 14 residues. Germline CDR1 reads SEHNR; CDR2 reads FQNEAQ (reference sequence). CDR3 coding DNA: TGTGCCAGCAGCTTAGCAGGGGTTGGTTCACCCCTCCACTTT. It yields the protein CASSLAGVGSPLHF.

The chain uses TRBV6-1 and TRBJ1-2, with 8 bases fitting TRBD1. CDR3 length equals 15 residues. Unmatched junction bases numbered 5, after V lost 0 bases and J lost 5 bases. Germline V lookup: CDR1 MNHNS, CDR2 SASEGT. The CDR3 DNA follows: TGTGCCAGCAGTGAAGCCCGGGACAGGTTTTATGGCTACACCTTC. Translating gives CASSEARDRFYGYTF.

The rearrangement links TRBV5-6 to TRBJ1-4; 8 nucleotides align to TRBD1. V lost 5 bases, J lost 1 base, and 13 bases stayed unmatched. Germline CDR1 and CDR2: SGHDT and YYEEEE. The CDR3 runs to 18 residues. CDR3 nucleotide sequence: TGTGCCAGCAGTCATCCCCCGGACAGGGAAGGAACTAATGAAAAACTGTTTTTT. This translates into CASSHPPDREGTNEKLFF.

The V and J genes are TRBV5-4 and TRBJ2-7, with TRBD1 matching 9 bases. V lost 5 bases and J lost 2; bases outside the gene matches: 8. The germline V gene has CDR1 SGHNT and CDR2 YYREEE (reference sequence). CDR3 length equals 15 residues. CDR3 loop: CASSTNRGLAYEQYF. CDR3 coding DNA: TGTGCCAGCAGTACAAACAGGGGGCTGGCCTACGAGCAGTACTTC.